The sequence of this T cell receptor (delta chain) was determined in a study of gamma-delta chains in newborns, infants, children. About the study: Microbial exposure reportedly drives polyclonal innate γδ T cell expansion after birth.

The CDR3 spans 24 residues. The germline gives CDR1 GEAIGNYY, CDR2 EKD. TCRdb re-processed the reads via CATT. Of about 4,000 delta-chain clones listed, roughly 15% are singletons. With respect to this clone: The germline gene is not matched at one end of the junction; a read error may be the cause.

The source is a child who was a newborn, infant or young child, either healthy, febrile or measles-vaccinated (not recorded which). The rearrangement links TRDV2 to TRDJ3; 12 nucleotides align to TRDD3. Sample: blood. The CDR3 DNA sequence: TGTGCCTGTGGCACCGTCGAACTGGGGGATACCGTTCTATCGAGCTCCTGGGACACCCGACAGATGTTTTTC. Its translation: CACGTVELGDTVLSSSWDTRQMFF.